This TCR beta chain was recovered during a study of siplizumab effects on memory and regulatory T cells. Overall study findings and caveats: It seemed that naive T cells were more diverse than memory cells and were major contributors to the alloresponse.

V dropped 8 bases and J dropped 5 bases, with 19 bases sitting between them. The CDR3 covers 14 residues. Germline CDR1 reads SGHVS; CDR2 reads FQNEAQ. Assay used: immunoSEQ multiplex PCR; TCRdb lists only in-frame clones, some missing. The profile covers some 100,000 clones, with 92% appearing a single time and around 0.73% taken by the ten largest. With respect to this clone: Its antigen is unidentified.

The chain uses TRBV7-8 and TRBJ2-7; D remains unclear. Specimen: Tregs sorted from blood. This clonotype was sampled from a human donor in good health. The CDR3 spells CASHRSAARDEQYF. CDR3 DNA: TGTGCCAGCCACCGAAGCGCAGCTCGGGACGAGCAGTACTTC.